The TCR beta chain described here comes from a study of radiotherapy plus CTLA-4 blockade in lung cancer. Findings and caveats of the study: Best predicting response, reportedly, were early blood T cell clone dynamics, with interferon-beta. Radiotherapy plus ipilimumab was followed by expansion in blood of tumor-derived TCR clones.

This table comes from immunoSEQ multiplex PCR, and its TCRdb copy is limited to in-frame clones, with some not included. Of about 48,000 clones in the sample, around nine tenths were seen once. On this clone: Its matching antigen is unknown.

CTLA-4 blockade with ipilimumab, together with focal radiation, was given to patients with chemo-refractory metastatic non-small-cell lung cancer. Germline loops: CDR1 SGHKS, CDR2 YYEKEE (reference sequence). The V and J ends lost 2 bases and 1 base respectively, with 4 bases between them. This CDR3 is built from 13 residues. The sequence was collected from a human donor with non-small cell lung cancer that progressed on radiotherapy plus ipilimumab. Some clones in this sample may be carry-over from other donors' samples. The genes are TRBV5-5 and TRBJ1-3; D not certain. The source was peripheral blood, collected from a patient treated with radiotherapy plus ipilimumab. The CDR3 sequence is CASSFSSGNTIYF. The CDR3 coding sequence is TGTGCCAGCAGCTTCAGTTCTGGAAACACCATATATTTT.